These 29 T cell receptor beta chains were sequenced from one sample in a study of shared clonotypes between healthy human individuals. Assay used: immunoSEQ multiplex PCR; TCRdb lists only in-frame clones, some missing. The data contain approximately 2.4 million clones, nearly 97% of them singletons. The sample taken for sequencing was naive CD4+ T cells sorted from blood. This sample's subset: CD45RA+ positively selected. These receptors originate from a man in his late teens or twenties in good health.

The chain carries TRBV12-5 and TRBJ2-5; no firm D call. CDR1 LGHNT and CDR2 FRNRAP come from the germline V gene. V lost 1 base and J lost 0, with 6 bases in between. The CDR3 is 14 amino acids. DNA of the CDR3: TGTGCTAGTGGTTTGGGTCAGCACCAAGAGACCCAGTACTTC. Protein: CASGLGQHQETQYF.

In DNA, the CDR3 is TGTGCCAGCAGCCCCACCCGGGACAGGATCTACAATGAGCAGTTCTTC. Translating gives CASSPTRDRIYNEQFF. This sequence joins TRBV11-2 and TRBJ2-1; 8 bases align to TRBD1. Looked up from germline, CDR1 is SGHAT and CDR2 is FQNNGV. The J segment lost 3 bases and the V segment lost 5 bases, leaving 9 bases of the junction unmatched. The length of the CDR3 is 16 residues.

V and J are TRBV6-5 and TRBJ2-7, with TRBD2 matching 9 bases. Germline V gene lookup returns CDR1 MNHEY and CDR2 SVGAGI. CDR3 length equals 15 residues. Trimming cost V 2 bases and J 4 bases; bases outside gene matches: 6. The CDR3 spells CASSYKRGASYEQYF. CDR3 in DNA: TGTGCCAGCAGTTACAAGCGGGGGGCCAGTTACGAGCAGTACTTC.

This chain joins TRBV6-5 and TRBJ1-2; 7 bases are shared with TRBD1. This CDR3 region has 13 residues. V lost 6 bases to trimming and J lost 8 bases; unmatched junction nucleotides: 9. The germline gives CDR1 MNHEY, CDR2 SVGAGI. In DNA, the CDR3 is TGTGCCAGCAGGCCCAGAGGGGGCGGGGGCTACACCTTC. As protein: CASRPRGGGGYTF.

This chain links TRBV7-2 with TRBJ2-2, with D maybe TRBD2 (5 bases). V lost 7 bases and J 1 base, leaving 22 bases between the germline ends. The germline V gene encodes CDR1 SGHTA and CDR2 FQGNSA. The CDR3 loop spans 18 amino acids. CDR3 amino acids: CASTQIPLVPLNTGELFF. CDR3 nucleotides: TGTGCCAGCACCCAGATCCCACTAGTCCCCCTGAACACCGGGGAGCTGTTTTTT.

On this clone: At the DNA level, this CDR3 is encoded by other sequences in the same sample as well. The rearrangement uses TRBV30 and TRBJ2-5, with TRBD2 matching 9 bases. Germline V gene lookup returns CDR1 GTSNPN and CDR2 SVGIG (reference sequence). V lost 0 bases, J lost 4 bases, and 0 bases stayed unmatched. This CDR3 contains 13 residues. CDR3 protein: CAWSVLAGETQYF. DNA for the CDR3: TGTGCCTGGAGTGTACTAGCGGGAGAGACCCAGTACTTC.

This chain joins TRBV21-1 and TRBJ2-5; TRBD1, the table's D call, lacks a check against the DNA. TRBV21-1 is designated a pseudogene. The CDR3 has 15 residues. The chain's CDR3 is CASSSGQGLSETQYF. DNA for the CDR3: TGTGCCAGCAGCAGTGGACAGGGTTTATCAGAGACCCAGTACTTC.

The genes are TRBV13 and TRBJ2-7, with 9 bases matching TRBD2. V was clipped by 1 base and J by 5 bases; unmatched bases: 18. This CDR3 has 19 residues. Per the germline V gene, CDR1 is PRHDT and CDR2 is FYEKMQ (reference sequence). In DNA, the CDR3 is TGTGCCAGCAGCTTAGCCGCTAGGGTGGCTAGCGGGGCCACCAACGAGCAGTACTTC. This encodes CASSLAARVASGATNEQYF.

Notes on this clone: The junction departs from the called germline gene at one end, perhaps through a read error. Distinct nucleotide sequences in the sample also encode this CDR3. V gene TRBV2 combines with J gene TRBJ2-3, with 7 bases lining up with TRBD2. In germline, CDR1 is SNHLY, CDR2 FYNNEI. The length of the CDR3 is 14 residues. The DNA for the CDR3 is TGCGCCTGCCGGCGGGCGGGAGTTTCAGATACGCAGTATTTT. The encoded protein is CACRRAGVSDTQYF.

This sequence joins TRBV19 and TRBJ1-5; possible D gene TRBD1, 5 bases. CDR3 size: 16 residues. The V gene lost 4 bases and the J gene lost 6 bases, with 19 bases spanning the gap. Per the germline V gene, CDR1 is LNHDA and CDR2 is SQIVND (reference sequence). CDR3 DNA: TGTGCCAGTAGTACTCCCTACCGGGGCCAGGGTCAGCCCCAGCATTTT. Translating it yields CASSTPYRGQGQPQHF.

V and J are TRBV28 and TRBJ2-7, with D possibly being TRBD1 (6 bases). The CDR3 has 16 residues. Trimming left V 2 bases short and J 2 bases short, with 16 bases between. The germline V gene encodes CDR1 MDHEN and CDR2 SYDVKM. This chain's CDR3 is CASSLDTGKNTYEQYF. The CDR3 DNA reads TGTGCCAGCAGTTTAGATACAGGGAAAAATACCTACGAGCAGTACTTC.

This clone was counted a few times. Other DNA variants within this sample encode the same CDR3. The V call is TRBV19, the J call TRBJ1-5, with D tentatively TRBD1 (6 bases). The CDR3 loop spans 15 amino acids. Germline values: CDR1 LNHDA, CDR2 SQIVND (reference sequence). Trimming shortened V by 2 bases and J by 0 bases, and 8 bases separated the two germline ends. The CDR3 DNA is TGTGCCAGTAGTATAACAGGGTATAGCAATCAGCCCCAGCATTTT. Amino acid sequence: CASSITGYSNQPQHF.

This clone has a single count. The V gene is TRBV10-1, the J gene TRBJ2-2; 9 positions agree with TRBD1. The CDR3 has 15 amino acids. With 4 bases clipped from V and 5 bases from J, the junction kept 5 bases outside the gene matches. Looked up from germline, CDR1 is WNHNN and CDR2 is SYGVQD (reference sequence). This CDR3 is CASSVGTGSTGELFF. CDR3 in DNA: TGCGCCAGCAGTGTCGGGACAGGGAGTACCGGGGAGCTGTTTTTT.

The rearrangement uses TRBV6-5 and TRBJ1-3; 7 positions match TRBD1. Germline CDR1 and CDR2: MNHEY and SVGAGI. Trimming at V came to 6 bases and at J to 0 bases, leaving 2 bases not matched to a gene. The CDR3 is made up of 14 amino acids. The CDR3 DNA reads as TGTGCCAGCAGGACAGGGTACTCTGGAAACACCATATATTTT. It specifies CASRTGYSGNTIYF.

Written as DNA, the CDR3 is TGTGCCACCAGCAGAGGAAGTAGCGGGAGTCCCTACGAGCAGTACTTC. This translates into CATSRGSSGSPYEQYF. This sequence joins TRBV15 and TRBJ2-7, with TRBD2 matching over 9 bases. V lost 1 base, J lost 2 bases, and 6 bases stayed unmatched. CDR1 is LNHNV and CDR2 is YYDKDF in the germline V gene (reference sequence). The CDR3 sequence is 16 residues long.

The V call is TRBV19, the J call TRBJ2-3; 7 bases map to TRBD1. There are 14 residues in the CDR3. Germline CDR1 LNHDA, CDR2 SQIVND (reference sequence). V was pared by 8 bases and J by 3 bases, with 8 bases of the junction left unmatched. The CDR3 DNA follows: TGTGCCAGTTCAGGACAGGCTCGGACAGATACGCAGTATTTT. Protein product: CASSGQARTDTQYF. Full variable domain (missing parts from reference TRBV19 and TRBJ2-3): DGGITQSPKYLFRKEGQNVTLSCEQNLNHDAMYWYRQDPGQGLRLIYYSQIVNDFQKGDIAEGYSVSREKKESFPLTVTSAQKNPTAFYLCASSGQARTDTQYFGPGTRLTVL.

This clone was counted a single time. The sample carries other DNA sequences with the same CDR3. CDR3 DNA sequence: TGCGCCAGCAGCTTGGCCGGCCAGGGCTACGAGCAGTACTTC. Protein: CASSLAGQGYEQYF. The chain employs TRBV5-1 and TRBJ2-7; weak D call: TRBD1 (5 bases). This CDR3 is 14 amino acids long. Germline assignment: CDR1 SGHRS and CDR2 YFSETQ. V was trimmed by 0 bases and J by 3 bases, leaving 10 bases between them.

Only one count was recorded for this clone. The chain uses TRBV7-2 and TRBJ2-2; 8 nucleotides line up with TRBD2. The CDR3 spans 15 residues. V lost 7 bases and J lost 2; bases outside the gene matches: 6. Germline lookup yields CDR1 SGHTA and CDR2 FQGNSA. CDR3 protein: CASKKTSGNTGELFF. The DNA of the CDR3 is TGTGCCAGCAAGAAAACTAGCGGAAACACCGGGGAGCTGTTTTTT.

The CDR3 spells CASSIRGPRDSPQHF. The CDR3 DNA sequence: TGTGCCAGTAGTATCCGGGGGCCGAGAGACTCGCCCCAGCATTTT. The chain is built from TRBV19 and TRBJ1-5; perhaps TRBD1 as D (6 bases). CDR1 LNHDA and CDR2 SQIVND come from the germline V gene (reference sequence). V lost 3 bases and J lost 9, with 18 bases in between. This CDR3 is 15 amino acids long. The full variable domain, with the rest looked up from reference TRBV19 and TRBJ1-5, is DGGITQSPKYLFRKEGQNVTLSCEQNLNHDAMYWYRQDPGQGLRLIYYSQIVNDFQKGDIAEGYSVSREKKESFPLTVTSAQKNPTAFYLCASSIRGPRDSPQHFGDGTRLSIL.

V usage is TRBV5-4 and J usage is TRBJ1-2; the D gene is possibly TRBD1 (6 bases). CDR1 and CDR2 (germline): SGHNT, YYREEE (reference sequence). CDR3 length equals 16 residues. V gave up 4 bases and J gave up 7 bases, with 23 bases separating them. For the CDR3, the DNA is TGTGCCAGCAGCCTCTATATTTATACAGGGTTCGGTGGCTACACCTTC. This encodes CASSLYIYTGFGGYTF.

The chain is built from TRBV5-8 and TRBJ1-5; 8 nucleotides line up with TRBD1. The CDR3 covers 15 residues. V was clipped by 4 bases and J by 5 bases; unmatched bases: 8. Germline CDR1 is SGHTS and CDR2 is YDEGEE. This CDR3 reads CASSLTGTGYQPQHF. DNA for the CDR3: TGTGCCAGCAGCCTAACCGGGACAGGATATCAGCCCCAGCATTTT.

The genes are TRBV6-6 and TRBJ2-7, with TRBD1 as a possible D gene (6 bases). Looked up from germline, CDR1 is MNHNY and CDR2 is SVGAGI (reference sequence). Deletions cut 8 bases from V and 6 bases from J, with 17 bases between. This CDR3 comprises 13 residues. The CDR3 spells CASRDRSWAEQYF. CDR3 in DNA: TGTGCCAGCCGAGACAGGAGTTGGGCCGAGCAGTACTTC.

This rearrangement joins TRBV4-3 to TRBJ2-1; 7 bases map to TRBD2. Germline V gene lookup returns CDR1 LGHNA and CDR2 YSLEER. J was trimmed by 0 bases and V by 3 bases; bases with no gene match: 8. The CDR3 contains 17 residues. The CDR3 sequence: CASSQFPSGSSYNEQFF. CDR3 bases: TGCGCCAGCAGCCAGTTTCCTAGCGGAAGCTCCTACAATGAGCAGTTCTTC.

Only one count was recorded for this clone. This chain joins TRBV7-2 and TRBJ2-2; D might be TRBD2 (6 bases). This CDR3 is built from 17 residues. Trimming took off 2 bases at V and 0 bases at J, with 13 bases between the two ends. Germline values: CDR1 SGHTA, CDR2 FQGNSA. Written as DNA, the CDR3 is TGTGCCAGCAGCTTAATGTCCCCGGGGGCGAACACCGGGGAGCTGTTTTTT. Protein sequence: CASSLMSPGANTGELFF.

This sequence joins TRBV7-2 and TRBJ2-7; TRBD1 agrees at 8 bases. Germline V lookup: CDR1 SGHTA, CDR2 FQGNSA. The CDR3 extends over 14 amino acids. With V trimmed by 6 bases and J by 2 bases, 6 bases remained unmatched. For the CDR3, the DNA is TGTGCCAGCAGAGCCGACAGGGGCGCCTACGAGCAGTACTTC. Protein product: CASRADRGAYEQYF.

As regards this clone: The sample contains more than one DNA sequence encoding this CDR3. V usage is TRBV28 and J usage is TRBJ2-5; D call uncertain. Germline V gene data show CDR1 as MDHEN and CDR2 as SYDVKM. V was pared by 5 bases and J by 5 bases, with 6 bases between. The CDR3 consists of 11 residues. CDR3 amino acids: CASSPRETQYF. DNA of the CDR3: TGTGCCAGCAGTCCCCGTGAGACCCAGTACTTC.

CDR3 residues: CASRRHQLQETQYF. As DNA, the CDR3 is TGTGCCAGCAGGCGACACCAACTTCAAGAGACCCAGTACTTC. This rearrangement joins TRBV7-9 to TRBJ2-5; D unresolved. The V and J ends lost 6 bases and 2 bases respectively, with 13 bases between them. The CDR3 is 14 amino acids. The germline V gene has CDR1 SEHNR and CDR2 FQNEAQ (reference sequence).

The chain carries TRBV2 and TRBJ2-1, with 9 bases fitting TRBD1. In germline, CDR1 is SNHLY, CDR2 FYNNEI. With V trimmed by 6 bases and J by 8 bases, 8 bases remained unmatched. The CDR3 extends over 14 amino acids. The CDR3 region is CASRGTGRSDEQFF. The CDR3 region has the DNA TGTGCCAGCAGGGGGACAGGGCGTAGCGATGAGCAGTTCTTC.

The chain is built from TRBV7-2 and TRBJ2-4; the D gene could be TRBD1 or TRBD2 (5 bases each). Germline CDR1 SGHTA, CDR2 FQGNSA. V shed 7 bases and J shed 9 bases, with 16 bases lying between them. This CDR3 is built from 13 residues. The chain's CDR3 is CASTFQGEGIQYF. The CDR3 coding sequence is TGTGCCAGCACCTTCCAGGGTGAGGGCATTCAGTACTTC. Full variable domain (rest looked up from reference TRBV7-2 and TRBJ2-4): GAGVSQSPSNKVTEKGKDVELRCDPISGHTALYWYRQSLGQGLEFLIYFQGNSAPDKSGLPSDRFSAERTGGSVSTLTIQRTQQEDSAVYLCASTFQGEGIQYFGAGTRLSVL.